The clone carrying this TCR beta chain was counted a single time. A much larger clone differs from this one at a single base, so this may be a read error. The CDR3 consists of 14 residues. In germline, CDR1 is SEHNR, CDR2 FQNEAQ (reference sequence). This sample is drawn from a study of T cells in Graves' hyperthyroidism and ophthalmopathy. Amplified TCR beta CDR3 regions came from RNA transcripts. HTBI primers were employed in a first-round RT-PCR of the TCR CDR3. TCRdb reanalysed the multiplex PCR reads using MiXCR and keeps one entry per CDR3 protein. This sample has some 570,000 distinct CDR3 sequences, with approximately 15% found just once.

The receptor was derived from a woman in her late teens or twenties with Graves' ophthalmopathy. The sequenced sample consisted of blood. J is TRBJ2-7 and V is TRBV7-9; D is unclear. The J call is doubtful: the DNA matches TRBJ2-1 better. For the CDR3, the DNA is TGTGCCAGCAGCCACGGCCTGACGGCATACGAGCAGTTCTTC. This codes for CASSHGLTAYEQFF.